This T cell receptor beta chain comes out of a study of blood T cell repertoires in COVID-19. Study-wide context: Italy, Spain and the United States were the sources of the convalescent and acute COVID-19 samples. Nucleic acid was either cDNA or gDNA, and it came from T cells, B-cell-depleted T cells, or PBMCs.

CDR3 length equals 17 residues. The germline V gene encodes CDR1 MNHEY and CDR2 SVGEGT. V lost 5 bases, J lost 0 bases, and 6 bases stayed unmatched. In the authors' methods: Amplification of reference gene primers was used by the study to estimate nucleated cell counts. Sequencing was performed with immunoSEQ multiplex PCR; in TCRdb, only in-frame clones are kept and a portion is missing. That table gives V, J and clone size, and the DNA gave D and trimming. The table records about 190,000 clones, about 77% of them present only once. This clone was detected only once. The TCR sequence derives from a woman over 75 with active or convalescent COVID-19. Input material: peripheral blood. The chain is built from TRBV6-2 or TRBV6-3 and TRBJ2-6; 8 nucleotides agree with TRBD1. The CDR3 region is CASSNMGQVSGANVLTF. The DNA for the CDR3 is TGTGCCAGCAGTAATATGGGACAGGTCTCTGGGGCCAACGTCCTGACTTTC.